One sample yielded the 30 T cell receptor beta chains listed below, sequenced in a study of T cell changes during pregnancy in multiple sclerosis. Here immunoSEQ multiplex PCR was the method, and the copy in TCRdb shows in-frame clones only, minus some. The repertoire holds 30,000 to 45,000 clones, with 88% as singletons. Sample: CD4+ T cells from peripheral blood mononuclear cells, taken in the first trimester of pregnancy. These receptors all come from a female donor with multiple sclerosis, enrolled in a pregnancy study.

This chain uses TRBV7-2 with TRBJ2-1, with TRBD2 matching 7 bases. Trimming removed 3 bases from V and 8 bases from J; junction bases left unmatched: 10. This CDR3 has 15 amino acids. Germline-derived CDR1 and CDR2 are SGHTA and FQGNSA. CDR3 in amino acids: CASSFVLLAIDEQFF. CDR3 DNA sequence: TGTGCCAGCAGCTTCGTTTTACTAGCGATCGATGAGCAGTTCTTC. Drawing the rest from reference TRBV7-2 and TRBJ2-1, the complete variable domain is GAGVSQSPSNKVTEKGKDVELRCDPISGHTALYWYRQSLGQGLEFLIYFQGNSAPDKSGLPSDRFSAERTGGSVSTLTIQRTQQEDSAVYLCASSFVLLAIDEQFFGPGTRLTVL.

This chain joins TRBV7-2 and TRBJ2-5; D is perhaps TRBD2 (6 bases). The end of the DNA aligns better with TRBJ2-7, so the J call may be wrong. CDR1 and CDR2 (germline): SGHTA, FQGNSA. The CDR3 length is 15 residues. CDR3 in DNA: TGTGCCAGCAGCTTAGAGGGCGGGGTTACCTACGAGCAGTACTTC. This encodes CASSLEGGVTYEQYF.

The chain uses TRBV6-5 and TRBJ1-1; the D gene is possibly TRBD1 (5 bases). Germline V gene data show CDR1 as MNHEY and CDR2 as SVGAGI. The CDR3 contains 14 residues. V was pared by 4 bases and J by 3 bases, with 12 bases between. The DNA of the CDR3 is TGTGCCAGCAGTTCCCGGGGGTACGACACTGAAGCTTTCTTT. Amino acid sequence: CASSSRGYDTEAFF.

The rearrangement links TRBV6-1 to TRBJ2-5, with unresolved D. The CDR3 runs 14 residues. Germline loops: CDR1 MNHNS, CDR2 SASEGT. The V end was cut by 3 bases, the J end by 2 bases, with 10 bases between. CDR3 in DNA: TGTGCCAGCAGTGAGGTGAGCAGGCAAGAGACCCAGTACTTC. Translation gives CASSEVSRQETQYF.

V and J are TRBV6-6 and TRBJ1-6; D possibly corresponds to TRBD1 (5 bases). The germline CDR1 and CDR2 sequences are MNHNY and SVGAGI (reference sequence). The CDR3 has 13 residues. Trimming took 7 bases from V and 9 from J, leaving 13 bases between them. Written as DNA, the CDR3 is TGTGCCAGCAAAGGGCAGGGTGGTTCACCCCTCCACTTT. This gives the protein CASKGQGGSPLHF.

This chain uses TRBV11-2 with TRBJ2-3; 8 nucleotides align to TRBD1. V lost 3 bases, J lost 5 bases, and 10 bases stayed unmatched. The CDR3 is 16 amino acids. The germline V gene has CDR1 SGHAT and CDR2 FQNNGV. In DNA, the CDR3 is TGTGCCAGCAGCTTCGGACAGGGATGGGGTGAAGATACGCAGTATTTT. This translates into CASSFGQGWGEDTQYF.

A word on this clone: Other nucleotide sequences from this sample produce the same CDR3. This chain links TRBV19 with TRBJ1-1; D might be TRBD1 (5 bases). Germline V gives CDR1 LNHDA, CDR2 SQIVND (reference sequence). V was pared by 3 bases and J by 2 bases, with 16 bases between. The CDR3 has 16 amino acids. The CDR3 protein is CASSMSGGAVNTEAFF. As DNA, the CDR3 is TGTGCCAGTAGTATGTCGGGAGGGGCCGTCAACACTGAAGCTTTCTTT. Filled out from reference TRBV19 and TRBJ1-1, the complete variable domain reads DGGITQSPKYLFRKEGQNVTLSCEQNLNHDAMYWYRQDPGQGLRLIYYSQIVNDFQKGDIAEGYSVSREKKESFPLTVTSAQKNPTAFYLCASSMSGGAVNTEAFFGQGTRLTVV.

CDR3 nucleotide sequence: TGCGCCAGCAGTCAACCGGGACTTTGTTCGAACACTGAAGCTTTCTTT. Translation gives CASSQPGLCSNTEAFF. The rearrangement uses TRBV23-1 and TRBJ1-1; D may be TRBD1 (5 bases). TRBV23-1 is given ORF status, its function remaining uncertain. The CDR3 sequence is 16 residues long. The germline V and J ends were trimmed by 2 bases and 1 base, with 14 bases remaining between them.

This clone turned up a few times. The CDR3 nucleotides are TGTGCCAGCAGTGAAACCCAGGGGCAGAACACCGGGGAGCTGTTTTTT. Translated: CASSETQGQNTGELFF. The chain carries TRBV2 and TRBJ2-2, with a weak D call TRBD1 (6 bases). Trimming took 2 bases from V and 1 from J, leaving 11 bases between them. The germline CDR1 and CDR2 sequences are SNHLY and FYNNEI. The CDR3 loop spans 16 amino acids.

This chain connects TRBV30 to TRBJ1-2, with a possible D match to TRBD1 (6 bases). CDR3 size: 12 residues. CDR1 is GTSNPN and CDR2 is SVGIG in the germline V gene (reference sequence). The ends were cut back, 5 bases at V and 1 base at J, with 8 bases in the middle. CDR3: CAWEGVNYGYTF. CDR3 in DNA: TGTGCCTGGGAGGGGGTTAACTATGGCTACACCTTC.

This rearrangement joins TRBV6-4 to TRBJ1-5, with D unclear. V lost 8 bases to trimming and J lost 3 bases, with 11 bases between them. This CDR3 comprises 13 residues. Germline V CDR1 and CDR2: MRHNA, SNTAGT. The CDR3, as DNA: TGTGCCAGCGTGAGGGAGGTCAATCAGCCCCAGCATTTT. Translated, it gives CASVREVNQPQHF.

The V and J genes are TRBV2 and TRBJ1-1; a possible D gene is TRBD1 (6 bases). Germline CDR1 and CDR2: SNHLY and FYNNEI. The CDR3 consists of 14 residues. The V gene lost 8 bases and the J gene lost 2 bases, with 15 bases spanning the gap. CDR3 in amino acids: CASRQDTLNTEAFF. DNA for the CDR3: TGTGCCAGCCGACAGGATACGTTAAACACTGAAGCTTTCTTT.

V and J are TRBV5-8 and TRBJ2-2, with TRBD2 matching over 7 bases. The CDR3 loop spans 15 amino acids. V lost 0 bases and J lost 5; bases outside the gene matches: 4. Germline V CDR1 and CDR2: SGHTS, YDEGEE. The CDR3 spells CASSLDAGVTGELFF. The CDR3 bases are TGTGCCAGCAGCTTGGATGCGGGAGTTACCGGGGAGCTGTTTTTT.

This clone was detected a few times. This chain connects TRBV12-2 to TRBJ2-7; the table's D call, TRBD1, was not checked against the DNA. TRBV12-2 is a pseudogene locus. The length of the CDR3 is 15 residues. This CDR3 is CASRLRPGQGSEQYF. The CDR3 DNA reads as TGTGCAAGTCGCTTACGACCGGGACAGGGTAGCGAGCAGTACTTC.

The CDR3 reads CAIKGGQGGHEQYF. Here the CDR3 DNA reads TGTGCCATCAAGGGGGGACAGGGAGGACACGAGCAGTACTTC. V is TRBV10-3 and J is TRBJ2-7, with 9 bases identical to TRBD1. Per the germline V gene, CDR1 is ENHRY and CDR2 is SYGVKD. Losses at the gene ends were 7 bases for V and 5 bases for J; bases not matched to a gene: 9. This CDR3 has 14 residues.

This clone has a single count. The chain joins TRBV7-9 to TRBJ2-7; D perhaps matches TRBD2 (6 bases). CDR1 is SEHNR, CDR2 FQNEAQ, per germline (reference sequence). Trimming took off 0 bases at V and 5 bases at J, with 11 bases between the two ends. The CDR3 spans 14 residues. Written as DNA, the CDR3 is TGTGCCAGCAGCTTAGCAGAAGGGAGGAACGAGCAGTACTTC. It yields the protein CASSLAEGRNEQYF.

This chain joins TRBV19 and TRBJ2-2, with 9 bases lining up with TRBD1. Germline V gene sequence: CDR1 LNHDA, CDR2 SQIVND (reference sequence). V trimming: 3 bases; J trimming: 6 bases; junction bases outside the gene matches: 5. This CDR3 spans 15 amino acids. The CDR3 loop is CASSITGGFAGELFF. As DNA, the CDR3 is TGTGCCAGTAGTATTACAGGGGGCTTTGCCGGGGAGCTGTTTTTT.

J is TRBJ1-2 and V is TRBV15; D is undetermined. Germline-derived CDR1 and CDR2 are LNHNV and YYDKDF (reference sequence). Trimming stripped 1 base from V and 6 bases from J, with 15 bases between. This CDR3 spans 15 amino acids. CDR3: CATSRAAKGGNGYTF. The CDR3 DNA reads TGTGCCACCAGCAGAGCCGCTAAAGGAGGTAATGGCTACACCTTC.

This chain links TRBV6-1 with TRBJ2-7, with 8 bases that match TRBD1. CDR3 size: 12 residues. The germline V gene encodes CDR1 MNHNS and CDR2 SASEGT. Trimming at V came to 6 bases and at J to 4 bases, leaving 2 bases not matched to a gene. The DNA of the CDR3 is TGTGCCAGCAGCCAGGGGGCTTACGAGCAGTACTTC. Encoded protein: CASSQGAYEQYF.

In its sample, this clone was seen once. V and J are TRBV2 and TRBJ2-7; possible D gene TRBD1, 5 bases. Trimming took 8 bases from V and 1 from J, leaving 15 bases between them. CDR3 length: 14 residues. Germline CDR1 is SNHLY and CDR2 is FYNNEI. CDR3 in DNA: TGTGCCAGCGCCGAGCAGGGTCCATCCTACGAGCAGTACTTC. Its protein is CASAEQGPSYEQYF.

The V gene is TRBV5-6, the J gene TRBJ1-3; no definite D call. The CDR3 consists of 15 residues. The germline CDR1 and CDR2 sequences are SGHDT and YYEEEE. V was clipped by 0 bases and J by 1 base, with 8 bases between them. The CDR3 loop reads CASSLESGSGNTIYF. CDR3 DNA sequence: TGTGCCAGCAGCTTGGAGTCGGGTTCTGGAAACACCATATATTTT.

This clone showed up just once. V and J are TRBV2 and TRBJ1-4, with TRBD1 matching over 7 bases. V was clipped by 5 bases and J by 0 bases; unmatched bases: 6. The CDR3 totals 16 residues. CDR1 is SNHLY, CDR2 FYNNEI, per germline. This CDR3 is CASSNRGVPTNEKLFF. In DNA, the CDR3 is TGTGCCAGCAGTAACAGGGGCGTTCCAACTAATGAAAAACTGTTTTTT.

J is TRBJ2-3 and V is TRBV7-3; 11 positions agree with TRBD2. Germline values: CDR1 SGHTA, CDR2 FQGTGA. The CDR3 contains 14 residues. The J segment lost 6 bases and the V segment lost 4 bases, leaving 3 bases of the junction unmatched. This CDR3 reads CASSSGLAEDTQYF. CDR3 DNA: TGTGCCAGCAGCTCGGGACTAGCGGAGGATACGCAGTATTTT. Complete variable domain (other parts from reference TRBV7-3 and TRBJ2-3): GAGVSQTPSNKVTEKGKYVELRCDPISGHTALYWYRQSLGQGPEFLIYFQGTGAADDSGLPNDRFFAVRPEGSVSTLKIQRTERGDSAVYLCASSSGLAEDTQYFGPGTRLTVL.

In this sample, this clone turned up once. The CDR3 loop reads CASSRGLQDEQYF. The DNA for the CDR3 is TGTGCCAGCAGCCGGGGACTCCAAGACGAGCAGTACTTC. V gene TRBV7-2 combines with J gene TRBJ2-7; perhaps TRBD2 as D (6 bases). From germline, CDR1 is SGHTA and CDR2 FQGNSA. V lost 5 bases, J lost 5 bases, and 13 bases lay in between. The CDR3 runs to 13 residues. The whole variable domain, remainder taken from reference TRBV7-2 and TRBJ2-7, is GAGVSQSPSNKVTEKGKDVELRCDPISGHTALYWYRQSLGQGLEFLIYFQGNSAPDKSGLPSDRFSAERTGGSVSTLTIQRTQQEDSAVYLCASSRGLQDEQYFGPGTRLTVT.

V and J are TRBV9 and TRBJ1-4; 7 nucleotides line up with TRBD1. There are 15 residues in the CDR3. Germline V gene sequence: CDR1 SGDLS, CDR2 YYNGEE. With V trimmed by 0 bases and J by 5 bases, 4 bases remained unmatched. DNA of the CDR3: TGTGCCAGCAGCGTAGTCCCGACAGGGAATGAAAAACTGTTTTTT. Amino acids: CASSVVPTGNEKLFF.

This chain connects TRBV27 to TRBJ2-1; perhaps TRBD2 as D (5 bases). The ends were cut back, 0 bases at V and 3 bases at J, with 15 bases in the middle. The V gene's germline CDR1 is MNHEY and CDR2 SMNVEV (reference sequence). CDR3 length: 17 residues. The CDR3 DNA follows: TGTGCCAGCAGTTTATCGGTCTACGACTATGTCTACAATGAGCAGTTCTTC. This codes for CASSLSVYDYVYNEQFF.

The rearrangement uses TRBV19 and TRBJ2-5, with 7 nucleotides matching TRBD1. Germline values: CDR1 LNHDA, CDR2 SQIVND (reference sequence). V was clipped by 3 bases and J by 2 bases; unmatched bases: 3. CDR3 length: 14 amino acids. As DNA, the CDR3 is TGTGCCAGTAGTATGTGGGGACAGCAAGAGACCCAGTACTTC. It codes for CASSMWGQQETQYF.

The genes are TRBV28 and TRBJ1-5; possible D gene TRBD1, 6 bases. Trimming removed 3 bases from V and 7 bases from J, with 19 bases in between. The CDR3 covers 16 residues. Germline V lookup: CDR1 MDHEN, CDR2 SYDVKM. CDR3 region: CASSLRQASGRQPQHF. The DNA of the CDR3 is TGTGCCAGCAGTTTGAGACAGGCGAGCGGGAGGCAGCCCCAGCATTTT.

The CDR3 spells CASRDRAGLGEQYF. The CDR3 DNA follows: TGTGCCAGTAGGGACAGGGCGGGGCTTGGCGAGCAGTACTTC. V is TRBV19 and J is TRBJ2-7; TRBD1 agrees at 8 bases. CDR3 length equals 14 residues. With V trimmed by 6 bases and J by 6 bases, 10 bases remained unmatched. The germline V gene has CDR1 LNHDA and CDR2 SQIVND (reference sequence).

This clone came up once. The chain recombines TRBV11-3 with TRBJ2-3, with D perhaps matching TRBD1 (6 bases). CDR3 length: 16 amino acids. Germline lookup yields CDR1 SGHNT and CDR2 YENEEA. Trimming took off 4 bases at V and 1 base at J, with 15 bases between the two ends. DNA of the CDR3: TGTGCCAGCAGCTCGAATCAGGGGCCTCGCACAGATACGCAGTATTTT. Translation: CASSSNQGPRTDTQYF.